One sample yielded the 21 T cell receptor beta chains listed below, sequenced in a study of early T cells in non-severe SARS-CoV-2 infection. TCRdb independently ran MiXCR on the 5' RACE reads; one entry per CDR3 protein. Of around 56,000 distinct CDR3 sequences in the sample, under 15% were seen once. Material: whole blood, obtained at baseline. These TCRs come from an adult who was a healthcare worker with PCR-confirmed SARS-CoV-2 infection or an uninfected control (not recorded which).

V gene TRBV7-6 combines with J gene TRBJ2-7; D could derive from TRBD1 or TRBD2 (5 bases each). The germline gives CDR1 SGHVS, CDR2 FNYEAQ. CDR3 length: 20 amino acids. V was pared by 4 bases and J by 0 bases, with 28 bases between. CDR3 sequence reads: CASSSSPGTSLVGPSYEQYF. The CDR3 DNA reads TGTGCCAGCAGCTCCTCGCCCGGGACCTCACTCGTGGGCCCCTCCTACGAGCAGTACTTC.

The chain uses TRBV6-1 and TRBJ2-4, with D possibly being TRBD2 (6 bases). There are 14 residues in the CDR3. Trimming removed 7 bases at V and 8 bases at J, with 18 bases between. CDR1 and CDR2 (germline): MNHNS, SASEGT. Written as DNA, the CDR3 is TGTGCCAGCAATTCCCGTCCCGGGACTGACATTCAGTACTTC. Translation: CASNSRPGTDIQYF.

This clonotype was counted many times. This chain links TRBV30 with TRBJ2-1, with D perhaps TRBD1 (6 bases). V lost 1 base, J lost 4 bases, and 11 bases lay in between. The CDR3 runs to 14 residues. Germline lookup yields CDR1 GTSNPN and CDR2 SVGIG (reference sequence). This CDR3 is CAWSGTAIYNEQFF. CDR3 coding DNA: TGTGCCTGGAGTGGGACAGCCATTTACAATGAGCAGTTCTTC. Complete variable domain (other parts from reference TRBV30 and TRBJ2-1): SQTIHQWPATLVQPVGSPLSLECTVEGTSNPNLYWYRQAAGRGLQLLFYSVGIGQISSEVPQNLSASRPQDRQFILSSKKLLLSDSGFYLCAWSGTAIYNEQFFGPGTRLTVL.

This clonotype was observed a few times. This chain links TRBV7-9 with TRBJ2-1; D not certain. Per the germline V gene, CDR1 is SEHNR and CDR2 is FQNEAQ (reference sequence). The CDR3 totals 15 residues. Trimming took 4 bases from V and 4 from J, leaving 14 bases between them. Here the CDR3 reads CASSSPRGTYNEQFF. DNA of the CDR3: TGTGCCAGCAGCTCCCCTCGCGGCACTTACAATGAGCAGTTCTTC.

This clonotype was seen once. The genes are TRBV7-3 and TRBJ2-1; 7 positions match TRBD2. In germline, CDR1 is SGHTA, CDR2 FQGTGA. The CDR3 contains 12 residues. The junction had 4 bases not matched to a gene; V was cut back by 3 bases and J by 11 bases. This chain's CDR3 is CASSFMSGKQFF. As DNA, the CDR3 is TGTGCCAGCAGCTTTATGAGCGGGAAGCAGTTCTTC.

This clonotype was counted only a few times. The V call is TRBV4-3, the J call TRBJ2-7, with D perhaps matching TRBD1 (6 bases). The germline CDR1 and CDR2 sequences are LGHNA and YSLEER. Trimming took 0 bases from V and 2 from J, leaving 11 bases between them. This CDR3 region has 15 residues. The CDR3 sequence: CASSQDRQDTYEQYF. The DNA of the CDR3 is TGCGCCAGCAGCCAAGATCGACAGGATACCTACGAGCAGTACTTC.

The chain joins TRBV6-1 to TRBJ2-1; tentative D call: TRBD2 (5 bases). Trimming took 6 bases from V and 2 from J, leaving 17 bases between them. This CDR3 comprises 16 residues. Germline loops: CDR1 MNHNS, CDR2 SASEGT. The CDR3: CASSFDYLDPYNEQFF. DNA for the CDR3: TGTGCCAGCAGCTTCGACTACCTCGACCCCTACAATGAGCAGTTCTTC.

V is TRBV5-4 and J is TRBJ2-2, with 11 bases aligning to TRBD2. With V trimmed by 5 bases and J by 4 bases, 7 bases remained unmatched. The CDR3 consists of 16 residues. Germline V CDR1 and CDR2: SGHNT, YYREEE (reference sequence). Here the CDR3 DNA reads TGTGCCAGCAGTCTGAAGACTAGCGGGACCACCGGGGAGCTGTTTTTT. This sequence encodes CASSLKTSGTTGELFF.

In this sample, this clonotype turned up once. V and J are TRBV20-1 and TRBJ2-7; D possibly uses TRBD1 or TRBD2 (5 bases each). The V gene lost 3 bases and the J gene lost 5 bases, with 17 bases spanning the gap. CDR1 DFQATT and CDR2 SNEGSKA come from the germline V gene (reference sequence). The CDR3 has 14 residues. The CDR3 DNA reads TGCAGTGCTAGCCTGGGGGAGACGTGGAACGAGCAGTACTTC. Translation: CSASLGETWNEQYF.

The chain combines TRBV10-3 with TRBJ1-6; D unclear. CDR1 is ENHRY, CDR2 SYGVKD, per germline. V was cut by 8 bases and J by 0 bases, with 26 bases left in between. The CDR3 contains 20 residues. CDR3 in DNA: TGTGCCATCCGGGCCTACTTGGAGGGTGGTCTGAGCTCCTATAATTCACCCCTCCACTTT. Amino acids: CAIRAYLEGGLSSYNSPLHF.

Many counts were recorded for this clonotype. J is TRBJ2-3 and V is TRBV9; 12 positions agree with TRBD2. The germline CDR1 and CDR2 sequences are SGDLS and YYNGEE. Germline trimming cut 0 bases from V and 0 bases from J; bases unmatched to any gene: 5. The CDR3 contains 18 residues. The chain's CDR3 is CASSVATSGGISTDTQYF. The DNA for the CDR3 is TGTGCCAGCAGCGTAGCGACTAGCGGGGGCATTAGCACAGATACGCAGTATTTT. Together with reference TRBV9 and TRBJ2-3, the CDR3 gives the full variable domain: DSGVTQTPKHLITATGQRVTLRCSPRSGDLSVYWYQQSLDQGLQFLIQYYNGEERAKGNILERFSAQQFPDLHSELNLSSLELGDSALYFCASSVATSGGISTDTQYFGPGTRLTVL.

The rearrangement uses TRBV10-3 and TRBJ2-7, with D tentatively TRBD2 (7 bases). This CDR3 spans 14 amino acids. V was clipped by 11 bases and J by 4 bases, with 21 bases between them. The germline CDR1 and CDR2 sequences are ENHRY and SYGVKD. The CDR3 sequence: CAPSCGGRVYEQYF. In DNA, the CDR3 is TGTGCCCCCTCGTGCGGGGGCAGGGTATACGAGCAGTACTTC.

The chain recombines TRBV7-8 with TRBJ2-7, with 9 bases identical to TRBD1. V was clipped by 5 bases and J by 2 bases; unmatched bases: 4. This CDR3 is built from 14 residues. Germline CDR1 is SGHVS and CDR2 is FQNEAQ. Here the CDR3 DNA reads TGTGCCAGCAGCCACCGGGACAGGGCCTACGAGCAGTACTTC. This codes for CASSHRDRAYEQYF. The entire variable domain, with the rest obtained from reference TRBV7-8 and TRBJ2-7, is as follows: GAGVSQSPRYKVAKRGQDVALRCDPISGHVSLFWYQQALGQGPEFLTYFQNEAQLDKSGLPSDRFFAERPEGSVSTLKIQRTQQEDSAVYLCASSHRDRAYEQYFGPGTRLTVT.

The sample holds a few counts of this clonotype. The junction and the germline gene differ at one end; a read error may be behind it. The J gene is TRBJ2-2, the V gene TRBV7-2, with no clear D. CDR1 SGHTA and CDR2 FQGNSA come from the germline V gene. The CDR3 extends over 15 amino acids. The CDR3 DNA follows: TGTGCCAGCAGCTATTCAACCGATAGCACCGTGGAGCTGTTTTTT. As protein: CASSYSTDSTVELFF. The whole variable domain, remainder taken from reference TRBV7-2 and TRBJ2-2, is GAGVSQSPSNKVTEKGKDVELRCDPISGHTALYWYRQSLGQGLEFLIYFQGNSAPDKSGLPSDRFSAERTGGSVSTLTIQRTQQEDSAVYLCASSYSTDSTVELFFGEGSRLTVL.

The gene calls are TRBV7-9 and TRBJ2-1; TRBD2 matches at 8 bases. The V and J ends lost 6 bases and 2 bases, in that order; junction bases with no gene match: 6. Looked up from germline, CDR1 is SEHNR and CDR2 is FQNEAQ (reference sequence). The CDR3 sequence is 15 residues long. CDR3 region: CASRVGGAPYNEQFF. CDR3 sequence (DNA): TGTGCCAGCAGAGTCGGGGGGGCTCCCTACAATGAGCAGTTCTTC. Complete variable domain (other parts from reference TRBV7-9 and TRBJ2-1): DTGVSQNPRHKITKRGQNVTFRCDPISEHNRLYWYRQTLGQGPEFLTYFQNEAQLEKSRLLSDRFSAERPKGSFSTLEIQRTEQGDSAMYLCASRVGGAPYNEQFFGPGTRLTVL.

In its sample, this clonotype was seen a few times. The chain is built from TRBV4-1 and TRBJ2-1; TRBD2 matches at 7 bases. Germline-derived CDR1 and CDR2 are MGHRA and YSYEKL. CDR3 size: 16 residues. V lost 4 bases, J lost 3 bases, and 9 bases stayed unmatched. The DNA of the CDR3 is TGCGCCAGCAGCCCTTCCGGAGCGGGAAACTACAATGAGCAGTTCTTC. This encodes CASSPSGAGNYNEQFF.

This clonotype was recorded a few times. The V call is TRBV4-2, the J call TRBJ2-7; TRBD2 matches 12 bases. The CDR3 sequence is 16 residues long. Germline V CDR1 and CDR2: LGHNA, YNFKEQ. The junction had 3 bases not matched to a gene; V was cut back by 0 bases and J by 3 bases. The CDR3 DNA reads TGTGCCAGCAGCCAAGAGTTGACTAGCGGGAGCTACGAGCAGTACTTC. Translated: CASSQELTSGSYEQYF.

The gene calls are TRBV6-1 and TRBJ1-1; 10 nucleotides line up with TRBD1. Looked up from germline, CDR1 is MNHNS and CDR2 is SASEGT. There are 15 residues in the CDR3. V lost 6 bases to trimming and J lost 4 bases; unmatched junction nucleotides: 8. Here the CDR3 DNA reads TGTGCCAGCAGCGCGACAGGGGGCGCGGGCACTGAAGCTTTCTTT. Translation gives CASSATGGAGTEAFF.

The table lists this clonotype with a few counts. The rearrangement uses TRBV2 and TRBJ1-3; 9 nucleotides agree with TRBD1. CDR1 is SNHLY and CDR2 is FYNNEI in the germline V gene. The V segment lost 5 bases and the J segment 4 bases; nucleotides outside the gene matches: 3. The CDR3 is made up of 14 amino acids. The DNA for the CDR3 is TGTGCCAGCAGTACAGGGGGCACCGGAAACACCATATATTTT. Amino acids: CASSTGGTGNTIYF.

The genes are TRBV6-6 and TRBJ2-7; D perhaps matches TRBD1 (6 bases). This CDR3 has 13 residues. Germline CDR1 is MNHNY and CDR2 is SVGAGI (reference sequence). V was shortened by 7 bases and J by 6 bases, with 16 bases between the two germline ends. The CDR3 DNA follows: TGTGCCAGCATCCCCGACAGGATGGGCGAGCAGTACTTC. It yields the protein CASIPDRMGEQYF.

CDR3 DNA sequence: TGTGCCAGCTCACCACAGGGGGCCACCCTTAGCAATCAGCCCCAGCATTTT. It specifies CASSPQGATLSNQPQHF. The V and J genes are TRBV18 and TRBJ1-5; 7 bases are a match to TRBD1. Trimming removed 1 base from V and 0 bases from J; junction bases left unmatched: 6. The CDR3 has 17 amino acids. The germline CDR1 and CDR2 sequences are KGHSH and LQKENI.